A single sample gave rise to the 3 T cell receptor beta chains below, sequenced in a study of OX40 agonist ivuxolimab in advanced cancers. Data came from immunoSEQ multiplex PCR; TCRdb stores just in-frame clones and leaves some out. The sample has about 100,000 clones; about 91% are singletons. The source material was CD4+ or CD8+ T cells sorted from blood, sampled in a trial of the OX40 agonist ivuxolimab. These receptors all stem from an adult with an advanced solid tumor such as melanoma, head and neck, liver or kidney cancer.

The J gene is TRBJ2-3, the V gene TRBV7-9; maybe TRBD2 (6 bases). CDR3 length: 16 residues. Per the germline V gene, CDR1 is SEHNR and CDR2 is FQNEAQ (reference sequence). With 3 bases removed from V and 1 base from J, the gap between germline ends came to 14 bases. The CDR3 is CASSFLRGQGTDTQYF. CDR3 nucleotides: TGTGCCAGCAGCTTTTTGCGGGGTCAGGGCACAGATACGCAGTATTTT. Together with reference TRBV7-9 and TRBJ2-3, the CDR3 gives the full variable domain: DTGVSQNPRHKITKRGQNVTFRCDPISEHNRLYWYRQTLGQGPEFLTYFQNEAQLEKSRLLSDRFSAERPKGSFSTLEIQRTEQGDSAMYLCASSFLRGQGTDTQYFGPGTRLTVL.

J is TRBJ1-4 and V is TRBV2; D unclear. V lost 4 bases and J lost 3, with 6 bases in between. The germline V gene encodes CDR1 SNHLY and CDR2 FYNNEI. This CDR3 has 13 residues. This CDR3 is CASSGWSNEKLFF. CDR3 nucleotide sequence: TGTGCCAGCAGTGGTTGGTCTAATGAAAAACTGTTTTTT.

The chain joins TRBV11-3 to TRBJ2-7; D gene unclear. V was pared by 0 bases and J by 2 bases, with 8 bases between. Looked up from germline, CDR1 is SGHNT and CDR2 is YENEEA. The CDR3 covers 14 residues. CDR3 residues: CASSLEEMAYEQYF. CDR3 nucleotides: TGTGCCAGCAGCTTAGAAGAGATGGCCTACGAGCAGTACTTC.